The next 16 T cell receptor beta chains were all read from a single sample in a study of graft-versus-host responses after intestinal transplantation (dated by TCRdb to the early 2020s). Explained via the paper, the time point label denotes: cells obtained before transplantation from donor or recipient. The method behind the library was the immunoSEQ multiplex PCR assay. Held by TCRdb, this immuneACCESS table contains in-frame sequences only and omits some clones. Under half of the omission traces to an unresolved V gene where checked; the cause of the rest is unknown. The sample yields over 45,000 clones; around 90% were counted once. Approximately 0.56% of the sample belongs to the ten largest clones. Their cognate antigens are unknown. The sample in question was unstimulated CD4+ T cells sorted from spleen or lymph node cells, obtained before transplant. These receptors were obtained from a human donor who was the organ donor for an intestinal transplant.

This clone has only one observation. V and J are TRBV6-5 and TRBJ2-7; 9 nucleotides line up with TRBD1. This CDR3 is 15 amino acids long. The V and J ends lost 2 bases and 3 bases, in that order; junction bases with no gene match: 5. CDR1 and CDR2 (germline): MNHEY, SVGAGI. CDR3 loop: CASSYRDRAHYEQYF. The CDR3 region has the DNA TGTGCCAGCAGTTACCGGGACAGGGCACACTACGAGCAGTACTTC.

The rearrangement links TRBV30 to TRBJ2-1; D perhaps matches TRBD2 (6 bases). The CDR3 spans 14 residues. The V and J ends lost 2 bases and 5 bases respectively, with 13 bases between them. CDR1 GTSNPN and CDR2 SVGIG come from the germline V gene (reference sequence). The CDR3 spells CAWSSSGTDNEQFF. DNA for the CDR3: TGTGCCTGGAGTTCCTCCGGGACTGACAATGAGCAGTTCTTC.

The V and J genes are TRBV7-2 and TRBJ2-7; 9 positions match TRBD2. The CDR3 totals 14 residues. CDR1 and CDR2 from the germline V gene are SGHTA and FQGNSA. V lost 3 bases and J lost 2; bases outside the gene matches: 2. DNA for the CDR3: TGTGCCAGCAGCTTCTCTAGCGGGGCCTACGAGCAGTACTTC. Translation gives CASSFSSGAYEQYF.

The CDR3: CASSYLNSPLHF. The DNA of the CDR3 is TGTGCCAGCAGTTACCTTAATTCACCCCTCCACTTT. This sequence joins TRBV6-5 and TRBJ1-6, with no clear D. From germline, CDR1 is MNHEY and CDR2 SVGAGI. V was clipped by 2 bases and J by 6 bases, with 2 bases between them. The CDR3 runs to 12 residues.

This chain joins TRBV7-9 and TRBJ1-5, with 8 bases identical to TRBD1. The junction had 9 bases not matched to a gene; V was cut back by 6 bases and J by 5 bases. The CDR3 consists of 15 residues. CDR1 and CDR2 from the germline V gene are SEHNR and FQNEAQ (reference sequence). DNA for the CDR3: TGTGCCAGCAGTCAAACCGGACAGGGTGATCAGCCCCAGCATTTT. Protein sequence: CASSQTGQGDQPQHF. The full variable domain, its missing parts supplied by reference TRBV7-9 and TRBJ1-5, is DTGVSQNPRHKITKRGQNVTFRCDPISEHNRLYWYRQTLGQGPEFLTYFQNEAQLEKSRLLSDRFSAERPKGSFSTLEIQRTEQGDSAMYLCASSQTGQGDQPQHFGDGTRLSIL.

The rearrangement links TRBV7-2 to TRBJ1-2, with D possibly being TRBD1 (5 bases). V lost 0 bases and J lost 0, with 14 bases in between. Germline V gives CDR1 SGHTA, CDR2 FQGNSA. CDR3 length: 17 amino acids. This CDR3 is CASSLAHRRGANYGYTF. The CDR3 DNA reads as TGTGCCAGCAGCTTAGCTCATCGGAGGGGTGCTAACTATGGCTACACCTTC.

The CDR3 spells CASSPGDVANQPQHF. In DNA, the CDR3 is TGTGCCAGCAGCCCGGGGGACGTTGCCAATCAGCCCCAGCATTTT. V and J are TRBV7-2 and TRBJ1-5, with D possibly matching TRBD1 (5 bases). The germline V gene encodes CDR1 SGHTA and CDR2 FQGNSA. Trimming took 5 bases from V and 3 from J, leaving 14 bases between them. This CDR3 has 15 amino acids.

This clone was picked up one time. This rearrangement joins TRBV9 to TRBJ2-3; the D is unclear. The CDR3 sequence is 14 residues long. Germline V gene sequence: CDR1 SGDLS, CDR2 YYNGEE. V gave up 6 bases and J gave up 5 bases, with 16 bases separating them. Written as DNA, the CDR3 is TGTGCCAGCACCGGTGGAGTTTTTGGAGATACGCAGTATTTT. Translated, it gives CASTGGVFGDTQYF.

In DNA form, the CDR3 reads TGTGCCTGGAAGAGGGAGTGGAACACCGGGGAGCTGTTTTTT. Translation: CAWKREWNTGELFF. The rearrangement uses TRBV30 and TRBJ2-2, with TRBD2 as a possible D gene (5 bases). The CDR3 spans 14 residues. With 4 bases removed from V and 1 base from J, the gap between germline ends came to 10 bases. Germline-derived CDR1 and CDR2 are GTSNPN and SVGIG (reference sequence).

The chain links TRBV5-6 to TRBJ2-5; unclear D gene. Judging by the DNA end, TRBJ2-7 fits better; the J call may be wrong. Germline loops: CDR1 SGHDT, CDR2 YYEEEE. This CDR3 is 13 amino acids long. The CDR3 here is CASSLGPYYEQYF. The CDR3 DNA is TGTGCCAGCAGCTTGGGACCCTACTACGAGCAGTACTTC.

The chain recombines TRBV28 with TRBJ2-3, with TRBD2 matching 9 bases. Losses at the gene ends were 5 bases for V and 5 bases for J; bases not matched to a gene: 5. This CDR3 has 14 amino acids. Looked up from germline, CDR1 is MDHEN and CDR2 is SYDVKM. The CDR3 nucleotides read TGTGCCAGCAGTCTAGCGGGATCAATAGATACGCAGTATTTT. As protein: CASSLAGSIDTQYF.

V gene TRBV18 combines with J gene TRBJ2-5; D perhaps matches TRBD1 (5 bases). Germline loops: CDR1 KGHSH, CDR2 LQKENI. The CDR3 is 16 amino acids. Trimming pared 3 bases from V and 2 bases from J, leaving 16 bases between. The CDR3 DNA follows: TGTGCCAGCTCACCTCGGACATCTAGTATGCAAGAGACCCAGTACTTC. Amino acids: CASSPRTSSMQETQYF.

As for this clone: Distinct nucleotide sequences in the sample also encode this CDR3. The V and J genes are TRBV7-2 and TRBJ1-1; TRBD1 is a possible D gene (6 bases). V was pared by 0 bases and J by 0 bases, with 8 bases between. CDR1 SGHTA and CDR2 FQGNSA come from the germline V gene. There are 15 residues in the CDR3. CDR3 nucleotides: TGTGCCAGCAGCTTAGCGACAGGACTGAACACTGAAGCTTTCTTT. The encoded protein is CASSLATGLNTEAFF.

The CDR3 loop reads CASSLLLAGGLSTDTQYF. The CDR3 nucleotides are TGTGCCAGCAGTTTACTGCTAGCGGGAGGGCTAAGCACAGATACGCAGTATTTT. The chain has TRBV27 and TRBJ2-3; 12 bases match TRBD2. The CDR3 consists of 18 residues. Germline V gene sequence: CDR1 MNHEY, CDR2 SMNVEV (reference sequence). V dropped 2 bases and J dropped 0; count of bases not matched to a gene: 6.

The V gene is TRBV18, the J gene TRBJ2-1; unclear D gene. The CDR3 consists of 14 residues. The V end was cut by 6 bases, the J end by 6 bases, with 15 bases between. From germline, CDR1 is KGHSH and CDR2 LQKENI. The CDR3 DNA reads TGTGCCAGCTCGCTTGTCTCTCGGGTCAATGAGCAGTTCTTC. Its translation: CASSLVSRVNEQFF.

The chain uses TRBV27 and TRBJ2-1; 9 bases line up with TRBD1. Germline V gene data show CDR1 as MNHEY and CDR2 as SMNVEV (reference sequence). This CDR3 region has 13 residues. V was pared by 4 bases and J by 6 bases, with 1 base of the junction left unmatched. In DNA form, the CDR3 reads TGTGCCAGCAGTTCGGGACAGGGCAATGAGCAGTTCTTC. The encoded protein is CASSSGQGNEQFF.